The entry that follows covers one T cell receptor (beta chain) sequence. What it binds is unknown. Patients picked for sequencing had shown CD8+CD57+ cell expansion detected by flow cytometry. Every patient had severe acquired aplastic anemia. Patients had undergone no therapy by the time their blood was sampled. Genomic DNA provided the template from which TCR beta VDJ and CDR3 profiles were obtained. TCRdb recomputed calls from the reads with MiXCR, one row per CDR3 protein. The sample has 250,000 to 350,000 distinct CDR3 sequences; 50% to 65% are singletons. This sample was included in a study of CD8+CD57+ T cells in acquired aplastic anemia. Overall study results and limits: A significant difference in CD8+ Simpson's diversity between patients and controls was not found. It was found that 25 to 35 CD8+ CDR3 sequences were shared between patients and controls.

Input material: sorted CD4+, CD8+, or CD8+CD57+ T cells (not recorded which) from PBMCs. The TCR was taken from a human donor with aplastic anemia.

CDR3 in DNA: TGTGCCAGCAGCCCGCAAACCGGGGCTAATAAGCAGTACTTC. Its protein product is CASSPQTGANKQYF. The chain couples TRBV7-8 to TRBJ2-7, with D possibly called TRBD1 or TRBD2 (5 bases each). Trimming left V 5 bases short and J 8 bases short, with 19 bases between. There are 14 residues in the CDR3. Germline V gives CDR1 SGHVS, CDR2 FQNEAQ. Variable domain in full (rest from reference TRBV7-8 and TRBJ2-7): GAGVSQSPRYKVAKRGQDVALRCDPISGHVSLFWYQQALGQGPEFLTYFQNEAQLDKSGLPSDRFFAERPEGSVSTLKIQRTQQEDSAVYLCASSPQTGANKQYFGPGTRLTVT.